The 9 T cell receptor beta chains in this list originate from one sample, sequenced in a study of T cell responses to AZD1222 COVID-19 vaccine. Measured with immunoSEQ multiplex PCR; TCRdb has only the in-frame clones, and not every one. The sample consists of around 110,000 clones, 80% to 90% of them appearing once. Sequencing was performed on peripheral blood, taken on day 0 of MenACWY control vaccination. The origin of the receptors is an adult in good health.

V usage is TRBV10-2 and J usage is TRBJ2-1; D might be TRBD1 (6 bases). CDR1 and CDR2 (germline): WSHSY, SAAADI. CDR3 length equals 16 residues. The V gene lost 4 bases and the J gene lost 6 bases, with 19 bases spanning the gap. Here the CDR3 reads CASSVGVAGASNEQFF. CDR3 DNA sequence: TGCGCCAGCAGTGTGGGTGTGGCAGGGGCCAGCAATGAGCAGTTCTTC.

The genes are TRBV5-5 and TRBJ2-7, with D possibly matching TRBD2 (6 bases). CDR1 and CDR2 (germline): SGHKS, YYEKEE (reference sequence). V lost 0 bases, J lost 3 bases, and 13 bases lay in between. CDR3 length equals 15 residues. The CDR3 DNA follows: TGTGCCAGCAGCTTGGAGCCGGGACTCAGCTACGAGCAGTACTTC. This sequence encodes CASSLEPGLSYEQYF. The entire variable domain, with the rest obtained from reference TRBV5-5 and TRBJ2-7, is as follows: DAGVTQSPTHLIKTRGQQVTLRCSPISGHKSVSWYQQVLGQGPQFIFQYYEKEERGRGNFPDRFSARQFPNYSSELNVNALLLGDSALYLCASSLEPGLSYEQYFGPGTRLTVT.

This clone was observed once. J is TRBJ1-6 and V is TRBV3-1 (or the pseudogene TRBV3-2); D is undetermined. Germline V gene sequence: CDR1 LGHDT, CDR2 YNNKEL (reference sequence). This CDR3 spans 13 amino acids. CDR3 in DNA: TGTCTTGAAGCCTCGGCCCCAAATTCACCCCTCCACTTT. This sequence encodes CLEASAPNSPLHF.

The V and J genes are TRBV29-1 and TRBJ1-2; 11 nucleotides align to TRBD1. V lost 4 bases, J lost 6 bases, and 7 bases stayed unmatched. There are 14 residues in the CDR3. The germline CDR1 and CDR2 sequences are SQVTM and ANQGSEA. CDR3 residues: CSVGGQGALNGYTF. CDR3 coding DNA: TGCAGCGTTGGCGGACAGGGGGCGTTGAATGGCTACACCTTC.

V gene TRBV9 combines with J gene TRBJ1-6; the D is unclear. Germline assignment: CDR1 SGDLS and CDR2 YYNGEE. The CDR3 totals 14 residues. V shed 0 bases and J shed 10 bases, with 11 bases lying between them. As DNA, the CDR3 is TGTGCCAGCAGCGTAGAACCGAAGGGCTCACCCCTCCACTTT. It translates to CASSVEPKGSPLHF.

The chain employs TRBV3-1 (or the pseudogene TRBV3-2) and TRBJ2-7, with TRBD2 matching over 11 bases. This CDR3 has 17 amino acids. CDR1 is LGHDT and CDR2 is YNNKEL in the germline V gene (reference sequence). The ends lost 3 bases at V and 2 bases at J; junction bases unmatched: 9. The CDR3 protein is CASSHGTSGHLTYEQYF. As DNA, the CDR3 is TGTGCCAGCAGCCACGGGACTAGCGGCCACCTCACCTACGAGCAGTACTTC.

This rearrangement joins TRBV24-1 to TRBJ1-2, with D perhaps matching TRBD1 (5 bases). CDR3 length equals 19 residues. With 5 bases removed from V and 2 bases from J, the gap between germline ends came to 26 bases. Looked up from germline, CDR1 is KGHDR and CDR2 is SFDVKD. The CDR3 nucleotides read TGTGCCACCAGTGGGTCTGGGGCCGGAGGCGTCACCCGGAACTATGGCTACACCTTC. It translates to CATSGSGAGGVTRNYGYTF.

The CDR3 region is CASSLRARLNGYTF. The DNA for the CDR3 is TGTGCCAGCAGTTTACGGGCCAGGCTTAATGGCTACACCTTC. V is TRBV28 and J is TRBJ1-2; the D is unclear. The CDR3 is made up of 14 amino acids. CDR1 is MDHEN and CDR2 is SYDVKM in the germline V gene. V lost 2 bases and J lost 6, with 13 bases in between.

This chain links TRBV27 with TRBJ2-7; D is unclear. The length of the CDR3 is 11 residues. Germline V gene sequence: CDR1 MNHEY, CDR2 SMNVEV (reference sequence). V was clipped by 2 bases and J by 4 bases, with 3 bases between them. The CDR3 DNA is TGTGCCAGCAGTTTAGGTTACGAGCAGTACTTC. Protein: CASSLGYEQYF.